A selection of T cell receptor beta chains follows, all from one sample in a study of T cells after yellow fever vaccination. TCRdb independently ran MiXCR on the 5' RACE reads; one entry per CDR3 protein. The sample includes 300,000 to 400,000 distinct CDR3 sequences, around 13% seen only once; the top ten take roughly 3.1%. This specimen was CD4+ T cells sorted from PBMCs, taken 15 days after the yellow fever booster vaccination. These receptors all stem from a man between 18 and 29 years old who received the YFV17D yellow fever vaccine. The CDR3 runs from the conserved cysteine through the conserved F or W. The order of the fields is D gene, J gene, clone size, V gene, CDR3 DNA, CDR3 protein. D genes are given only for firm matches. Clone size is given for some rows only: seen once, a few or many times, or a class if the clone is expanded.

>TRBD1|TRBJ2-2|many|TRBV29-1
TGCAGCGTTGGGAACAGGGGGCGAACCGGGGAGCTGTTTTTT
CSVGNRGRTGELFF
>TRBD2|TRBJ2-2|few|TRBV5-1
TGCGCCAGCAGCGTCGAGGGACTAGGAAACACCGGGGAGCTGTTTTTT
CASSVEGLGNTGELFF
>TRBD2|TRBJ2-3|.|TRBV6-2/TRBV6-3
TGTGCCAGCACCTCTTGGGAGGGAATGACAGATACGCAGTATTTT
CASTSWEGMTDTQYF
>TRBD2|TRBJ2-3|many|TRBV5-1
TGCGCCAGCAGCTCCGGGCGGGGGAGCACAGATACGCAGTATTTT
CASSSGRGSTDTQYF
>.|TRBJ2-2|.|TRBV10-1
TGCGCCAGCAGTGAGATTAAAATAAGTGCCGGAGTGAACACCGGGGAGCTGTTTTTT
CASSEIKISAGVNTGELFF
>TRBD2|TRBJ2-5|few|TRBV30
TGTGCCTGGAGCGGGCTAGCGGGGGGATCGGAGACCCAGTACTTC
CAWSGLAGGSETQYF
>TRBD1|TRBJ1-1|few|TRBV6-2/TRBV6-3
TGTGCCAGCAGTTTTTTGGGGACAGGGGCGACTGAAGCTTTCTTT
CASSFLGTGATEAFF
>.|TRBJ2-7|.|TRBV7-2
TGTGCCAGCAGCAGTGATGGGACTCTAGCCTACGAGCAGTACTTC
CASSSDGTLAYEQYF
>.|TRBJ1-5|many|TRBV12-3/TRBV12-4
TGTGCCAGCAGCCATCAGAATCAGCCCCAGCATTTT
CASSHQNQPQHF
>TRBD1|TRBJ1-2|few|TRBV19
TGTGCCAGTAGTATGGACAGGGGGGGCTATGGCTACACCTTC
CASSMDRGGYGYTF
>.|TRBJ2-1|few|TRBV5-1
TGCGCCAGCAGCCCGACGCTGAGCTCCTACAATGAGCAGTTCTTC
CASSPTLSSYNEQFF
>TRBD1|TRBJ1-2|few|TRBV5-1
TGCGCCAGCAGCTCAAACGTCGGACAGGGGAGCGGCTACACCTTC
CASSSNVGQGSGYTF
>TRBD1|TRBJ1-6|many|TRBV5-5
TGTGCCAGCTCCCGCAGGGGGGATTCACCCCTCCACTTT
CASSRRGDSPLHF
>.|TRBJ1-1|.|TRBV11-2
TGTGCCAGCAGCTTAGAACCTCCGACTGAAGCTTTCTTT
CASSLEPPTEAFF
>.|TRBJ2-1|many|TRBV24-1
TGTGCCACCAGTGGAGCAGAGGGGGGTAATGAGCAGTTCTTC
CATSGAEGGNEQFF
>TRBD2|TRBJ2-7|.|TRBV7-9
TGTGCCAGCAGCCCAGGACTAGCGGGGGGCCTTGAGCAGTACTTC
CASSPGLAGGLEQYF
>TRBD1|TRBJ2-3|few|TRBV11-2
TGTGCCAGCAGCTACGACAGGGCTAACACAGATACGCAGTATTTT
CASSYDRANTDTQYF
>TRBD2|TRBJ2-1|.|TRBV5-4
TGTGCCAGCAGCTTGGTACTAGCGGGGGACCACACTCAGTTCTTC
CASSLVLAGDHTQFF
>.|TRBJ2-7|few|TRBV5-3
TGTGTGGCCTGCACGGGGACCTACGAGCAGTACTTC
CVACTGTYEQYF
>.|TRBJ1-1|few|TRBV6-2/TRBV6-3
TGTGCCAGCAGTTACGACAGGAGGGTGAACACTGAAGCTTTCTTT
CASSYDRRVNTEAFF
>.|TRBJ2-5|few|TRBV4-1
TGCGCCAGCAGCCAAGGTAGTCTGTACCAAGAGACCCAGTACTTC
CASSQGSLYQETQYF
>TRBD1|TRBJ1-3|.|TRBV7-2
TGTGCCAGCAGCTTAAATCAGGGGGCGACTGGAAACACCATATATTTT
CASSLNQGATGNTIYF
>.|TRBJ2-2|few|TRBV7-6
TGTGCCAGCAGCTTACGAGGCCTAGCTGAAACCGGGGAGCTGTTTTTT
CASSLRGLAETGELFF
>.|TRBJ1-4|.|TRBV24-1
TGTGCCACCAGTGCCGCGAATGAAAAACTGTTTTTT
CATSAANEKLFF
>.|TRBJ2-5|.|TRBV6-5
TGTGCCAGCAGGAGTACAGGGATTTACGAGACCCAGTACTTC
CASRSTGIYETQYF
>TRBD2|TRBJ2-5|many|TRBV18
TGTGCCAGCTCACCAGGAAGCGGGAGAGAGACCCAGTACTTC
CASSPGSGRETQYF
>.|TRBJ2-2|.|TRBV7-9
TGTGCAGAACGGCCGGGGTCGGACACCGGGGAGCTGTTTTTT
CAERPGSDTGELFF
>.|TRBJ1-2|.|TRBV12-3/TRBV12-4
TGTGCCAGCAGCCCTGGGTGGCACTATGGCTACACCTTC
CASSPGWHYGYTF
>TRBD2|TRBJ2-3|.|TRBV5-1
TGCGCCAGCAGCCCCCTGGGCGGGGGAGGGACAGATACGCAGTATTTT
CASSPLGGGGTDTQYF
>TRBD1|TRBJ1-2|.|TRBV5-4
TGTGCCAGCGGCCCAGACAGGGCGATCTTCTATGGCTACACCTTC
CASGPDRAIFYGYTF
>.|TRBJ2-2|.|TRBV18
TGTGCCAGCTCGGGGCGGACTGCTAACACCGGGGAGCTGTTTTTT
CASSGRTANTGELFF
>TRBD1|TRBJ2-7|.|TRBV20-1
TGCAGTGCTAGAGCCACGGACAGGGACTACGAGCAGTACTTC
CSARATDRDYEQYF
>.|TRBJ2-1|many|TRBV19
TGTGCCAGTCGGATCCGGGGACTGAACAATGAGCAGTTCTTC
CASRIRGLNNEQFF
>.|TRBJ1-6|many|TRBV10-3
TGTGCCATCAGTGGCAGGGTTCAATCACCCCTCCACTTT
CAISGRVQSPLHF
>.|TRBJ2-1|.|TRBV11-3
TGTGCCAGCAGCTTAGACGGAAGCTACGGGGAGCAGTTCTTC
CASSLDGSYGEQFF
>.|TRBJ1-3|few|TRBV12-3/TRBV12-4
TGTGCCAGCAGTTTTCGGGATCACTCTGGAAACACCATATATTTT
CASSFRDHSGNTIYF
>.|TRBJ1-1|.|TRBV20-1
TGCAGTGCGCCGTGGGTTGAAGCTTTCTTT
CSAPWVEAFF